This note documents a single T cell receptor (beta chain) sequence. Data came from immunoSEQ multiplex PCR; TCRdb stores just in-frame clones and leaves some out. This table has fewer than 450,000 clones, 70% to 90% appearing once. V lost 6 bases, J lost 6 bases, and 4 bases stayed unmatched. This CDR3 has 13 residues. The germline gives CDR1 MDHEN, CDR2 SYDVKM. This sample is part of a study of blood T cell repertoires in COVID-19. This rearrangement joins TRBV28 to TRBJ2-5, with TRBD2 identical over 10 bases. Sequenced material: PBMCs or T cells enriched from blood (not recorded which). The TCR comes from a woman younger than 30 who had recovered from COVID-19. The CDR3 nucleotides are TGTGCCAGCAGATTAGCGGGGGGTCAGACCCAGTACTTC. This encodes CASRLAGGQTQYF.